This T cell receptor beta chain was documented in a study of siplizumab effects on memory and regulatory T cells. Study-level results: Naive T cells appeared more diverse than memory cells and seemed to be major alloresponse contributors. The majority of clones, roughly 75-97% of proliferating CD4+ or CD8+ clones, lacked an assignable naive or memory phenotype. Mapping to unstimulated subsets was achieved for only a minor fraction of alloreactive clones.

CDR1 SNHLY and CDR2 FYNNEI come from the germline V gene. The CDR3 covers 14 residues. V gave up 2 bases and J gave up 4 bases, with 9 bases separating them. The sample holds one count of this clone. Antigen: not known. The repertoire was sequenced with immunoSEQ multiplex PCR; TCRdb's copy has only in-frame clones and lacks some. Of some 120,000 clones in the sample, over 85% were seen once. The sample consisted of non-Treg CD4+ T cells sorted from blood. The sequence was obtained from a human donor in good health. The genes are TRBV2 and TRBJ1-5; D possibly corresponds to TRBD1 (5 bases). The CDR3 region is CASSEQGGNQPQHF. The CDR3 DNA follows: TGTGCCAGCAGTGAACAGGGAGGGAATCAGCCCCAGCATTTT. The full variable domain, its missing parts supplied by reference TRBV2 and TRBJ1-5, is EPEVTQTPSHQVTQMGQEVILRCVPISNHLYFYWYRQILGQKVEFLVSFYNNEISEKSEIFDDQFSVERPDGSNFTLKIRSTKLEDSAMYFCASSEQGGNQPQHFGDGTRLSIL.